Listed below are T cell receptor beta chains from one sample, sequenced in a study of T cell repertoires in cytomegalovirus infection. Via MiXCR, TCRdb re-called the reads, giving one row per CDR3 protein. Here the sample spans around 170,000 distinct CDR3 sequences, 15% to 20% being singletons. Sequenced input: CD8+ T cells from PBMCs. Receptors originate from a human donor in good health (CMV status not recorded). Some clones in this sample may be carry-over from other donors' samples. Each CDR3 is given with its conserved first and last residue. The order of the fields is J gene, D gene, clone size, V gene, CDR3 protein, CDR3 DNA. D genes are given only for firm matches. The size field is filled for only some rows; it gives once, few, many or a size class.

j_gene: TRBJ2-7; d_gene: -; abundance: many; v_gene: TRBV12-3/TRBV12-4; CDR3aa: CASSQSSYEQYF; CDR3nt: TGTGCCAGCAGTCAAAGCTCCTACGAGCAGTACTTC
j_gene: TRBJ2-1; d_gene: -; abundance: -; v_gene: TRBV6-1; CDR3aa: CASSGYKKWGQFF; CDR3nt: TGTGCCAGCAGTGGCTATAAAAAATGGGGCCAGTTCTTC
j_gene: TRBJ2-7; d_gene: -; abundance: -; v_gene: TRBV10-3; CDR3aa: CAISVKGPGYEQYF; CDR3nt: TGTGCCATCAGTGTAAAGGGACCGGGCTACGAGCAGTACTTC
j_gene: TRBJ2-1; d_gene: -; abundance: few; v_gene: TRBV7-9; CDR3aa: CASNLGSYNEQFF; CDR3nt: TGTGCCAGCAACCTGGGTTCCTACAATGAGCAGTTCTTC
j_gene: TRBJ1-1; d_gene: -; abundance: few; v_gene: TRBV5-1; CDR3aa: CASSSILGGSPEAFF; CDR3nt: TGCGCCAGCAGCTCTATCCTGGGGGGTTCTCCTGAAGCTTTCTTT
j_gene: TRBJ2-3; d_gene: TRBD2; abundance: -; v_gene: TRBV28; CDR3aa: CASSFPGLAVTDTQYF; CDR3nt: TGTGCCAGCAGTTTTCCCGGACTAGCGGTCACAGATACGCAGTATTTT
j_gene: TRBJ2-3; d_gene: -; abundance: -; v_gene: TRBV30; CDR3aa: CAFSDPEDPDTQYF; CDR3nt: TGTGCTTTCTCGGACCCCGAGGATCCAGATACGCAGTATTTT
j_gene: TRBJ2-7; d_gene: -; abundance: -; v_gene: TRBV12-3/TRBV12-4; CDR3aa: CASSFFSGRRTYEQYF; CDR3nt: TGTGCCAGCAGTTTCTTCTCGGGACGGAGGACCTACGAGCAGTACTTC
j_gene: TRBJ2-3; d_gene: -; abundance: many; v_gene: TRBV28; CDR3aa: CASSPRPSADTQYF; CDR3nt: TGTGCCAGCAGTCCGCGTCCTTCGGCAGATACGCAGTATTTT
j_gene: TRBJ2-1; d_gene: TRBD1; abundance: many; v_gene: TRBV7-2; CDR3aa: CASSARDRPFSYNEQFF; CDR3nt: TGTGCCAGCAGCGCCCGGGACAGGCCCTTTTCCTACAATGAGCAGTTCTTC
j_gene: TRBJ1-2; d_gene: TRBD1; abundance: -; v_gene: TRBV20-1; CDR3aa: CSAREPGQGNYGYTF; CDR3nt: TGCAGTGCTAGAGAGCCGGGACAGGGCAACTATGGCTACACCTTC
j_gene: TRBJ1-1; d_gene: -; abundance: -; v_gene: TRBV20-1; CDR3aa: CSARPLGETEAFF; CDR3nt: TGCAGTGCTAGACCTTTAGGGGAAACTGAAGCTTTCTTT
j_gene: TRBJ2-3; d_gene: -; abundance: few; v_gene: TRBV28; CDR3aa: CASSQQGAGVPTDTQYF; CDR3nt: TGTGCCAGCTCCCAACAGGGCGCGGGAGTCCCCACAGATACGCAGTATTTT
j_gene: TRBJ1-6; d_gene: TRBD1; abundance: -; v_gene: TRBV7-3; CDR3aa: CASSPRGPEAGSYNSPLHF; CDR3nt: TGTGCCAGCAGCCCCAGGGGGCCCGAAGCTGGGTCCTATAATTCACCCCTCCACTTT
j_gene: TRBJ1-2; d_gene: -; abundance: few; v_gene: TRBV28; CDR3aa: CASSLGQVRYGYTF; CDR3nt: TGTGCCAGCAGTTTAGGGCAGGTCCGCTATGGCTACACCTTC
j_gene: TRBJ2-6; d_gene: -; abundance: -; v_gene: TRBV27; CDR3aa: CASSLLPSGANVLTF; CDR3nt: TGTGCCAGCAGTTTACTCCCCTCTGGGGCCAACGTCCTGACTTTC
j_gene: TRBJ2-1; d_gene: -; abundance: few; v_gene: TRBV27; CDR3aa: CASSHRDPHEQFF; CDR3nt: TGTGCCAGCAGTCACCGGGACCCACATGAGCAGTTCTTC
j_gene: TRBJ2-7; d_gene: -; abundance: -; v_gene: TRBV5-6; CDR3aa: CASSFGVHEQYF; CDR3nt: TGTGCCAGCAGCTTCGGGGTCCACGAGCAGTACTTC
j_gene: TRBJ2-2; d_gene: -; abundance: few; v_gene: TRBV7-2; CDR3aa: CASSLERGPRILTGELFF; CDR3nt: TGTGCCAGCAGCTTAGAAAGGGGTCCCCGGATATTAACCGGGGAGCTGTTTTTT
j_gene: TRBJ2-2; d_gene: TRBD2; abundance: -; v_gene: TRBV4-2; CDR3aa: CASSRLAGDTGELFF; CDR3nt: TGTGCCAGCAGCCGACTAGCGGGAGACACCGGGGAGCTGTTTTTT
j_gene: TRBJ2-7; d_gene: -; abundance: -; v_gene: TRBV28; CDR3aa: CASSVLPEGLDEQYF; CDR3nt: TGTGCCAGCAGTGTTCTTCCTGAGGGGCTGGACGAGCAGTACTTC
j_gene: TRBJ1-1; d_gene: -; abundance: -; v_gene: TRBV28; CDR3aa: CACTPDGNTEAFF; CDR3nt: TGTGCCTGCACCCCGGACGGGAACACTGAAGCTTTCTTT
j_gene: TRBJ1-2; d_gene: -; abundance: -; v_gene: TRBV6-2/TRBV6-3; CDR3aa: CASSYVVQHYGYTF; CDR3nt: TGTGCCAGCAGCTACGTAGTACAGCACTATGGCTACACCTTC
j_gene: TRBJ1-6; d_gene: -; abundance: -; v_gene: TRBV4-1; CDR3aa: CASSQDSSSYNSPLHF; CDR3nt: TGCGCCAGCAGCCAAGATTCAAGCTCCTATAATTCACCCCTCCACTTT
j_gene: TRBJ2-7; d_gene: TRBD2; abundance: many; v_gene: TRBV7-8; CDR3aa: CASSFRTSGYEQYF; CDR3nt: TGTGCCAGCAGCTTTAGGACTAGCGGATACGAGCAGTACTTC
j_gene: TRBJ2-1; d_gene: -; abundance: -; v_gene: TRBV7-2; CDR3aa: CASSLTEGTPCGFF; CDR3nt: TGTGCCAGCAGCTTAACCGAAGGGACTCCCTGCGGGTTCTTC
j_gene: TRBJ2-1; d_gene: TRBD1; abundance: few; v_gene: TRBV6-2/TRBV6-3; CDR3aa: CASTKTGNEQFF; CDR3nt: TGTGCCAGCACCAAGACAGGGAATGAGCAGTTCTTC
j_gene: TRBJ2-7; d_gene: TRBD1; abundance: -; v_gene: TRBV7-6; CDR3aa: CASSLAGQGEQYF; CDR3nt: TGTGCCAGCAGCTTAGCTGGACAGGGGGAGCAGTACTTC
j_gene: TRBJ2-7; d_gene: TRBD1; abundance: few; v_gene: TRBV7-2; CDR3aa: CASSPPDRGLSYEQYF; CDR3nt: TGTGCCAGCAGCCCGCCGGACAGGGGGCTATCCTACGAGCAGTACTTC
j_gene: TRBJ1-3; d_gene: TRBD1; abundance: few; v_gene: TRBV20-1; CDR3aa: CSARGGQNGNTIYF; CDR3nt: TGCAGTGCTAGAGGGGGACAGAACGGAAACACCATATATTTT
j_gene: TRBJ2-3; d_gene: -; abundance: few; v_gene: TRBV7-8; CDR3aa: CASSNTRGSTDTQYF; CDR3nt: TGTGCCAGCAGCAATACCAGGGGTTCCACAGATACGCAGTATTTT
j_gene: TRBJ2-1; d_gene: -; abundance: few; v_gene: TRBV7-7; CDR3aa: CASSLGRAHYNEQFF; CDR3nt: TGTGCCAGCAGCTTAGGCAGGGCCCACTACAATGAGCAGTTCTTC
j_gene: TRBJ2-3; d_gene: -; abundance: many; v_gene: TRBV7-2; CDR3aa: CASSLAPGGTDTQYF; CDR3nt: TGTGCCAGCAGCTTAGCTCCGGGGGGCACGGATACGCAGTATTTT
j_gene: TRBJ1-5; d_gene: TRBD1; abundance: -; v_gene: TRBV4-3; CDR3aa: CASSQELLTDRVNQPQHF; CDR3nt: TGCGCCAGCAGCCAAGAATTGCTAACGGACAGGGTAAATCAGCCCCAGCATTTT
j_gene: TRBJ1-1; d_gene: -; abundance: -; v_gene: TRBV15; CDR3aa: CATQGSNTEAFF; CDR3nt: TGTGCCACCCAAGGCAGTAACACTGAAGCTTTCTTT
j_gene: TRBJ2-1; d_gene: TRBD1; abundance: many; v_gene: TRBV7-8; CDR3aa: CASSLEGTGGAWEQFF; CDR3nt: TGTGCCAGCAGCTTAGAGGGGACAGGGGGCGCGTGGGAGCAGTTCTTC
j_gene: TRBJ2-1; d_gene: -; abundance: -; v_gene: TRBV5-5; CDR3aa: CASNLPGKGGNEQFF; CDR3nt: TGTGCCAGCAACCTCCCGGGAAAGGGTGGCAATGAGCAGTTCTTC